The clone carrying this TCR beta chain was found a few times. The CDR3 loop spans 17 amino acids. V lost 2 bases, J lost 4 bases, and 20 bases lay in between. Germline CDR1 is LGHDT and CDR2 is YNNKEL (reference sequence). The data derive from a study of patients and donors after allogeneic stem cell transplantation. Each CDR3 protein is one row after TCRdb ran MiXCR on the RT-PCR reads. The sample shows some 880,000 distinct CDR3 sequences, roughly 18% of them seen only once. Sequenced: blood, either unsorted or a sorted T cell fraction (not recorded which). The source of this sequence is a human donor who was either an allogeneic HSCT recipient or a stem cell or donor lymphocyte infusion donor (not recorded which). It is not recorded whose cells these are; they may come from a transplant donor. This chain uses TRBV3-1 with TRBJ2-5; TRBD1 or TRBD2 may be the D gene (5 bases each). The CDR3 DNA reads TGTGCCAGCAGCCAACGATGGACGGCCCTCGGGGCAGAGACCCAGTACTTC. Translation: CASSQRWTALGAETQYF.